These 21 T cell receptor beta chains were sequenced from one sample in a study of cytomegalovirus exposure and HLA in healthy donors. The repertoire was sequenced with immunoSEQ multiplex PCR; TCRdb's copy has only in-frame clones and lacks some. In the table there are 150,000 to 200,000 clones, under 95% of which are singletons. Sequenced material: PBMCs. The receptors stem from a woman younger than 35 in good health and CMV-seropositive.

This rearrangement joins TRBV11-1 to TRBJ2-7, with D possibly TRBD2 on 6 matching bases. V lost 5 bases to trimming and J lost 4 bases, with 24 bases between them. Germline loops: CDR1 SGHAT, CDR2 FQDESV (reference sequence). The CDR3 length is 17 residues. This CDR3 reads CASSPLLGGTLSYEQYF. The CDR3 coding sequence is TGTGCCAGCAGCCCTCTCCTGGGCGGGACCCTCTCATACGAGCAGTACTTC.

V usage is TRBV11-2 and J usage is TRBJ2-7; TRBD1 might be the D (6 bases). Germline CDR1 SGHAT, CDR2 FQNNGV. This CDR3 has 15 amino acids. The ends were cut back, 5 bases at V and 4 bases at J, with 18 bases in the middle. Written as DNA, the CDR3 is TGTGCCAGCAGCCGCGCCTTGCTGGGGACATACGAGCAGTACTTC. Its translation: CASSRALLGTYEQYF.

This clone showed up just once. The chain couples TRBV29-1 to TRBJ1-2; possibly TRBD1 for D (5 bases). CDR3 length equals 13 residues. Germline CDR1 reads SQVTM; CDR2 reads ANQGSEA. Trimming took off 3 bases at V and 4 bases at J, with 12 bases between the two ends. The CDR3 is CSVELQETYGYTF. The CDR3 DNA is TGCAGCGTTGAGCTACAGGAAACCTATGGCTACACCTTC.

This clone was seen a single time. J is TRBJ2-2 and V is TRBV5-1, with TRBD2 matching over 9 bases. V was pared by 2 bases and J by 3 bases, with 14 bases of the junction left unmatched. The germline CDR1 and CDR2 sequences are SGHRS and YFSETQ. This CDR3 is 19 amino acids long. This CDR3 is CASSFPSRGGLAHTGELFF. For the CDR3, the DNA is TGCGCCAGCAGCTTCCCTTCGCGGGGGGGCCTGGCCCACACCGGGGAGCTGTTTTTT.

Here the CDR3 reads CASSPPSSTEAFF. The DNA of the CDR3 is TGCGCCAGCAGCCCTCCATCGAGCACTGAAGCTTTCTTT. The gene calls are TRBV5-1 and TRBJ1-1, with unresolved D. The CDR3 loop spans 13 amino acids. Germline V gene data show CDR1 as SGHRS and CDR2 as YFSETQ. The ends were cut back, 4 bases at V and 4 bases at J, with 11 bases in the middle.

V gene TRBV28 combines with J gene TRBJ1-2; 8 nucleotides line up with TRBD1. This CDR3 spans 15 amino acids. Losses at the gene ends were 2 bases for V and 6 bases for J; bases not matched to a gene: 8. Germline lookup yields CDR1 MDHEN and CDR2 SYDVKM. This CDR3 is CASSLRGQGIHGYTF. The CDR3 nucleotides are TGTGCCAGCAGTTTAAGAGGACAGGGAATTCATGGCTACACCTTC.

The V and J genes are TRBV5-1 and TRBJ2-2, with 10 bases matching TRBD1. The length of the CDR3 is 18 residues. Germline assignment: CDR1 SGHRS and CDR2 YFSETQ. V was pared by 4 bases and J by 0 bases, with 9 bases of the junction left unmatched. CDR3 loop: CASSHRDRGETNTGELFF. The CDR3 nucleotides are TGCGCCAGCAGCCATCGGGACAGGGGCGAAACGAACACCGGGGAGCTGTTTTTT.

CDR3 sequence: CASSFFIIHSGASWYEQYF. In DNA form, the CDR3 reads TGTGCCAGCAGTTTTTTTATTATCCATTCAGGGGCGTCCTGGTACGAGCAGTACTTC. The V call is TRBV28, the J call TRBJ2-7; D perhaps matches TRBD1 (6 bases). V lost 3 bases and J 4 bases, leaving 28 bases between the germline ends. From germline, CDR1 is MDHEN and CDR2 SYDVKM. CDR3 length: 19 amino acids.

This clone was counted once. The rearrangement uses TRBV18 and TRBJ2-2, with 10 positions matching TRBD1. The CDR3 has 16 residues. V gave up 2 bases and J gave up 0 bases; unmatched junction bases: 0. Germline V CDR1 and CDR2: KGHSH, LQKENI. The CDR3 protein is CASSPGTGANTGELFF. CDR3 coding DNA: TGTGCCAGCTCACCAGGGACAGGGGCGAACACCGGGGAGCTGTTTTTT.

The chain is built from TRBV11-2 and TRBJ2-6, with TRBD2 matching over 10 bases. Unmatched junction bases numbered 4, after V lost 2 bases and J lost 0 bases. The V gene's germline CDR1 is SGHAT and CDR2 FQNNGV. The CDR3 consists of 18 residues. CDR3 region: CASSLSASGGSGANVLTF. The CDR3 DNA reads as TGTGCCAGCAGCTTATCAGCTAGCGGGGGCTCTGGGGCCAACGTCCTGACTTTC.

This clone was picked up one time. V usage is TRBV7-8 and J usage is TRBJ1-5, with 11 nucleotides matching TRBD1. The CDR3 covers 19 residues. V lost 1 base to trimming and J lost 2 bases; unmatched junction nucleotides: 10. The V gene's germline CDR1 is SGHVS and CDR2 FQNEAQ. The CDR3 DNA reads TGTGCCAGCAGCTTAGTAGGTGGGACAGGGGGGACAGGCAATCAGCCCCAGCATTTT. Amino acids: CASSLVGGTGGTGNQPQHF.

The chain couples TRBV6-5 to TRBJ1-2, with D hard to call. The CDR3 has 12 amino acids. Trimming removed 7 bases at V and 8 bases at J, with 14 bases between. Germline V lookup: CDR1 MNHEY, CDR2 SVGAGI. The CDR3 region is CASNNPREGYTF. The CDR3 DNA reads TGTGCCAGCAACAACCCCCGTGAAGGCTACACCTTC.

V and J are TRBV2 and TRBJ1-6; D is perhaps TRBD1 (6 bases). The germline gives CDR1 SNHLY, CDR2 FYNNEI. There are 13 residues in the CDR3. V lost 8 bases, J lost 10 bases, and 15 bases lay in between. The CDR3: CASGQGIGSPLHF. The CDR3 DNA is TGTGCCAGCGGGCAGGGGATAGGGTCACCCCTCCACTTT.

The chain has TRBV19 and TRBJ1-2; D is uncertain. The CDR3 spans 14 residues. The V gene lost 6 bases and the J gene lost 3 bases, with 14 bases spanning the gap. Germline V gene lookup returns CDR1 LNHDA and CDR2 SQIVND (reference sequence). Here the CDR3 reads CASRSPGSYYGYTF. CDR3 in DNA: TGTGCCAGTAGGAGCCCAGGTTCCTACTATGGCTACACCTTC. The variable domain in full, with the rest retrieved from reference TRBV19 and TRBJ1-2, is DGGITQSPKYLFRKEGQNVTLSCEQNLNHDAMYWYRQDPGQGLRLIYYSQIVNDFQKGDIAEGYSVSREKKESFPLTVTSAQKNPTAFYLCASRSPGSYYGYTFGSGTRLTVV.

This clone was counted a single time. This chain joins TRBV5-1 and TRBJ2-7; D unresolved. Germline V gene data show CDR1 as SGHRS and CDR2 as YFSETQ. Trimming stripped 5 bases from V and 5 bases from J, with 17 bases between. The CDR3 totals 14 residues. The CDR3 sequence is CASRASSWFDEQYF. The CDR3 DNA follows: TGCGCCAGCAGAGCGTCATCGTGGTTTGACGAGCAGTACTTC.

V usage is TRBV29-1 and J usage is TRBJ2-1, with TRBD2 matching 11 bases. CDR1 and CDR2 (germline): SQVTM, ANQGSEA. The CDR3 loop spans 13 amino acids. The V segment lost 7 bases and the J segment 5 bases; nucleotides outside the gene matches: 4. CDR3 loop: CSALAGGHNEQFF. CDR3 in DNA: TGCAGCGCCCTAGCGGGAGGTCACAATGAGCAGTTCTTC.

The chain combines TRBV19 with TRBJ1-6, with TRBD1 matching over 10 bases. V was clipped by 5 bases and J by 7 bases; unmatched bases: 5. The CDR3 runs to 15 residues. Germline V gene lookup returns CDR1 LNHDA and CDR2 SQIVND (reference sequence). The CDR3 DNA reads as TGTGCCAGTAGTCATCCGGGACAGGGGAATTCACCCCTCCACTTT. This encodes CASSHPGQGNSPLHF.

This clone has only a few counts. V gene TRBV5-6 combines with J gene TRBJ2-5; TRBD2 aligns across 9 bases. In germline, CDR1 is SGHDT, CDR2 YYEEEE. V shed 1 base and J 5 bases; nucleotides not matched to a gene: 6. This CDR3 comprises 15 residues. CDR3 nucleotides: TGTGCCAGCAGCTTGTTCCTAGCGGGATTCGAGACCCAGTACTTC. Amino acid sequence: CASSLFLAGFETQYF.

The V and J genes are TRBV6-5 and TRBJ1-5; a weak D match, TRBD1 (6 bases). CDR3 length: 14 residues. V was cut by 8 bases and J by 1 base, with 12 bases left in between. CDR1 MNHEY and CDR2 SVGAGI come from the germline V gene. This CDR3 reads CASGDRLSNQPQHF. Here the CDR3 DNA reads TGTGCCAGCGGCGACAGGCTCAGCAATCAGCCCCAGCATTTT.

The rearrangement links TRBV27 to TRBJ2-5, with D maybe TRBD1 (6 bases). Germline V lookup: CDR1 MNHEY, CDR2 SMNVEV (reference sequence). The CDR3 sequence is 14 residues long. V was clipped by 0 bases and J by 5 bases, with 10 bases between them. CDR3 nucleotides: TGTGCCAGCAGTTTATCGGGCAGGGGTGAGACCCAGTACTTC. Residues: CASSLSGRGETQYF.

The V call is TRBV6-1, the J call TRBJ1-3, with D possibly TRBD1 on 6 matching bases. The V end was cut by 6 bases, the J end by 2 bases, with 14 bases between. The V gene's germline CDR1 is MNHNS and CDR2 SASEGT. The CDR3 is 15 residues long. CDR3: CASRGPGVAGNTIYF. In DNA form, the CDR3 reads TGTGCCAGCAGGGGACCAGGGGTTGCTGGAAACACCATATATTTT.